One and the same sample provided the 7 T cell receptor beta chains below, sequenced in a study of CD8 T cells in Susac syndrome. The RNA, roughly 0.45 to 1 ug, was put through reverse transcription using random hexamers. TCRdb called the immunoSEQ multiplex PCR reads again in MiXCR, with one record for every CDR3 protein. The profile covers about 130,000 distinct CDR3 sequences, with 85% to 95% appearing a single time and roughly 0.31% taken by the ten largest. What was sequenced was CD8+ T cells from PBMCs. The receptors stem from a human donor with multiple sclerosis.

The rearrangement joins TRBV9 to TRBJ1-5; a possible D gene is TRBD1 (6 bases). The CDR3 covers 15 residues. Germline-derived CDR1 and CDR2 are SGDLS and YYNGEE. Trimming stripped 3 bases from V and 2 bases from J, with 12 bases between. CDR3 coding DNA: TGTGCCAGCAGCGCGGGGGGGGCGGGCAATCAGCCCCAGCATTTT. This encodes CASSAGGAGNQPQHF. The variable domain in full, completed from reference TRBV9 and TRBJ1-5, reads DSGVTQTPKHLITATGQRVTLRCSPRSGDLSVYWYQQSLDQGLQFLIQYYNGEERAKGNILERFSAQQFPDLHSELNLSSLELGDSALYFCASSAGGAGNQPQHFGDGTRLSIL.

Here the CDR3 reads CASSLTGLAGDQETQYF. CDR3 DNA: TGTGCCAGCAGCTTAACCGGGCTAGCCGGGGACCAAGAGACCCAGTACTTC. The chain uses TRBV7-3 and TRBJ2-5, with a tentative D call TRBD2 (5 bases). V gave up 0 bases and J gave up 0 bases, with 14 bases separating them. The CDR3 totals 17 residues. Per the germline V gene, CDR1 is SGHTA and CDR2 is FQGTGA.

The chain joins TRBV7-3 to TRBJ2-3; D perhaps matches TRBD1 (5 bases). V was cut by 5 bases and J by 8 bases, with 8 bases left in between. Germline loops: CDR1 SGHTA, CDR2 FQGTGA. The CDR3 runs 11 residues. CDR3 amino acids: CASSQGGTQYF. As DNA, the CDR3 is TGTGCCAGCAGCCAGGGTGGTACGCAGTATTTT.

The chain recombines TRBV12-3 or TRBV12-4 with TRBJ2-1; D remains ambiguous. V was cut by 5 bases and J by 8 bases, with 7 bases left in between. This CDR3 spans 11 amino acids. CDR3 amino acids: CASSPGYEQFF. In nucleotides, the CDR3 is TGTGCCAGCAGTCCAGGTTATGAGCAGTTCTTC.

The V gene is TRBV7-8, the J gene TRBJ2-7; 11 bases align to TRBD2. CDR1 is SGHVS, CDR2 FQNEAQ, per germline. The CDR3 contains 14 residues. V lost 6 bases and J lost 2; bases outside the gene matches: 3. CDR3 in amino acids: CASRKLAGAYEQYV. The CDR3 nucleotides read TGTGCCAGCAGGAAACTAGCGGGGGCCTACGAGCAGTACGTC.

In this sample, this clonotype turned up once. This chain links TRBV5-1 with TRBJ1-2, with D possibly matching TRBD1 (5 bases). Trimming took 2 bases from V and 4 from J, leaving 24 bases between them. Germline assignment: CDR1 SGHRS and CDR2 YFSETQ. CDR3 length: 18 residues. The CDR3 here is CASSFNVRVSGFFYGYTF. CDR3 DNA sequence: TGCGCCAGCAGCTTCAATGTCCGGGTGTCAGGGTTTTTCTATGGCTACACCTTC.

The J gene is TRBJ1-1, the V gene TRBV10-3, with 7 bases lining up with TRBD1. The CDR3 sequence is 14 residues long. Germline V gene sequence: CDR1 ENHRY, CDR2 SYGVKD. V shed 5 bases, J shed 2 bases, and the junction held 5 bases outside the gene matches. The CDR3 sequence: CAISTGTVNTEAFF. The CDR3 region has the DNA TGTGCCATCAGTACCGGGACAGTTAACACTGAAGCTTTCTTT.